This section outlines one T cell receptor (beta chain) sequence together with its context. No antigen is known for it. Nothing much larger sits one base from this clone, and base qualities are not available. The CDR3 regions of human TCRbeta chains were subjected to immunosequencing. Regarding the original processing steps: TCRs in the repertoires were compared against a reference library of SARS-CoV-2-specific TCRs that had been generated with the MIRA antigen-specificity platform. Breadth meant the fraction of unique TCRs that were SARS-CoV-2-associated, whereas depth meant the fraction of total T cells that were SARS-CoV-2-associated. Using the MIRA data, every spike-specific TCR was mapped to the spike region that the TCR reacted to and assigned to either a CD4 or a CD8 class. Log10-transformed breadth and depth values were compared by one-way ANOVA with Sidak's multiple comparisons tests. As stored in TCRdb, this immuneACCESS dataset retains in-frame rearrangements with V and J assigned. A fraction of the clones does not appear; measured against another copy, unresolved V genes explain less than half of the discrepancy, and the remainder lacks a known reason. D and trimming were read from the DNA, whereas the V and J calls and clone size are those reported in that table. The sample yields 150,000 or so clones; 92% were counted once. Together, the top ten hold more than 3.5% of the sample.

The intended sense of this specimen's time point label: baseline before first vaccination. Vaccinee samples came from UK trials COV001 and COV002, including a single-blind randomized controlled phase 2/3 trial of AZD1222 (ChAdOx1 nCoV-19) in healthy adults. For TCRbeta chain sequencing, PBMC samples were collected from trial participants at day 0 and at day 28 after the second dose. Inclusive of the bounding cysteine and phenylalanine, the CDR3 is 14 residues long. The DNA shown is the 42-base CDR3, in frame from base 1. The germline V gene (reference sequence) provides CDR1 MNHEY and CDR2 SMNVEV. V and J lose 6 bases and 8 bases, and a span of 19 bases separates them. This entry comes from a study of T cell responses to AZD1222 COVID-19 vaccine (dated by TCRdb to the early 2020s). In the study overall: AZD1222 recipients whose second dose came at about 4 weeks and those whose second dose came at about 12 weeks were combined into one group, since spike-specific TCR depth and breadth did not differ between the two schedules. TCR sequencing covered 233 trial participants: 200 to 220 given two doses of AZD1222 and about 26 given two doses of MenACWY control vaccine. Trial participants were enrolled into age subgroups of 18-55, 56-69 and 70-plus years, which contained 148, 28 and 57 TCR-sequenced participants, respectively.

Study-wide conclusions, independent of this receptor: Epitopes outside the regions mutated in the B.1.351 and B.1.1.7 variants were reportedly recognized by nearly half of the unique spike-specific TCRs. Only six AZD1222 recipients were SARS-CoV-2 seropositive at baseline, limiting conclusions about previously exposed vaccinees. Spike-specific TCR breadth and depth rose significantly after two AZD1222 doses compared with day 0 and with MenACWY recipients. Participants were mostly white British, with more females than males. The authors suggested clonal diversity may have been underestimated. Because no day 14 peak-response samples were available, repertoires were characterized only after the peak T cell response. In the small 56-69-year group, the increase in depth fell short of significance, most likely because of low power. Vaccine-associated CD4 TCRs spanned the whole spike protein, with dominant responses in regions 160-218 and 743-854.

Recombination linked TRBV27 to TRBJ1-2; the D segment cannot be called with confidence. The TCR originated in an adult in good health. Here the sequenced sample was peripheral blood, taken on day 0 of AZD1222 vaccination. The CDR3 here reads CASSPDPTPRGYTF. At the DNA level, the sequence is TGTGCCAGCAGCCCCGACCCTACACCTCGAGGCTACACCTTC.